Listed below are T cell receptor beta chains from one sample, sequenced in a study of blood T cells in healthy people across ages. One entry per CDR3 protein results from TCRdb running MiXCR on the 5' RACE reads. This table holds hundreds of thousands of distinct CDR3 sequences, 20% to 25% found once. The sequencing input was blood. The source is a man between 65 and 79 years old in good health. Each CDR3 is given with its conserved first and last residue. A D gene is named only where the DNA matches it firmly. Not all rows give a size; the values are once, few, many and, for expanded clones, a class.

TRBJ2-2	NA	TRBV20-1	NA	TGCAGTGCTAGGGGACGAGTAACGAACACCGGGGAGCTGTTTTTT	CSARGRVTNTGELFF
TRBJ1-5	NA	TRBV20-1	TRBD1	TGCAGTGTGGAGGGGGCAGTCTCTCAGCCCCAGCATTTT	CSVEGAVSQPQHF
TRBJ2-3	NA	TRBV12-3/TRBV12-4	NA	TGCGCCAGCACCCTGACCCCCTCAGATACGCAGTATTTT	CASTLTPSDTQYF
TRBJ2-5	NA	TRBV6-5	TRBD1	TGTGCCAGCAGTTACTTAGGACAGGGCCAAGAGACCCAGTACTTC	CASSYLGQGQETQYF
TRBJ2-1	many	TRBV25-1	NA	TGTGCCAGCAGTCTAATTGACAATGAGCAGTTCTTC	CASSLIDNEQFF
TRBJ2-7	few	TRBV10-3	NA	TGTGCCATCAGCCCCATCCAGGGAGACTACGAGCAGTGCTTC	CAISPIQGDYEQCF
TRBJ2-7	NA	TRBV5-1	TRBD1	TGCGCCAGCAGCACCGGGACAGTGGACCACGAGCAGTACTTC	CASSTGTVDHEQYF
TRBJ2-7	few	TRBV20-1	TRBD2	TGCAGTGCTAACCCCGGACTAGCCGGGTCGGGGCAGTACTTC	CSANPGLAGSGQYF
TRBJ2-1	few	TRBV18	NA	TGTGCCAGCTCACTCGCGGCGAGGGCCGACAATGAGCAGTTCTTC	CASSLAARADNEQFF
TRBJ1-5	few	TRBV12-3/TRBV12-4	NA	TGTGCCAGCAGCCCCTCAGGAATTAGCAATCAGCCCCAGCATTTT	CASSPSGISNQPQHF
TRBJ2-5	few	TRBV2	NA	TGTGCCAGCAGTGAAACGGGCACGACTGGCGAGACCCAGTACTTC	CASSETGTTGETQYF
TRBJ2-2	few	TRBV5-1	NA	TGTGCCAGCAGTTCCGGGACAATGAACACCGGGGAGCTGTTTTTT	CASSSGTMNTGELFF
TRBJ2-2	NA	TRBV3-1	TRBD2	TGTGCCAGCAGCCTCGCGCCCGGACTAGCGGGAGTGCCCGGGGAGCTGTTTTTT	CASSLAPGLAGVPGELFF
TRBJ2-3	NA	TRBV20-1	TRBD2	TGCAGTGCTAGACTAGCGGGGGAACTCACAGATACGCAGTATTTT	CSARLAGELTDTQYF
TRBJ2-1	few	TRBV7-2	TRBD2	TGTGCCAGCAGCTTTGGGACTAGCGGGGTCCAAGAGACCCATTACTTC	CASSFGTSGVQETHYF
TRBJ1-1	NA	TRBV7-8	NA	TGTGCCAGCAGCTTCGGTCTCCGGGGAGACACTGAAGCTTTCTTT	CASSFGLRGDTEAFF
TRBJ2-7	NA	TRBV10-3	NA	TGTGCCATCAGTGATGGCGGGACAACCTACGAGCAGTACTTC	CAISDGGTTYEQYF
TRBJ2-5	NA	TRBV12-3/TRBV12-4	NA	TGTGCCAGCAGTTCGGGACCGAACCAAGAGACCCAGTACTTC	CASSSGPNQETQYF
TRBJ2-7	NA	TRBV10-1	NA	TGCGCCAGCAGTGAGACAGCCTCCTACGAGCAGTACTTC	CASSETASYEQYF
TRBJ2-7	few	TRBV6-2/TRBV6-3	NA	TGTGCCAGCACCCGTCGGCAGGGCGACTACGAGCAGTACTTC	CASTRRQGDYEQYF
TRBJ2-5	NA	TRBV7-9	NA	TGTGCCAGCAGCTTCTATGGAGGCGGAGGCCAAGAGACCCAGTACTTC	CASSFYGGGGQETQYF
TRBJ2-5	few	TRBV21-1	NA	TGTGCACCAGATCAGCAAGAGACCCAGTACTTC	CAPDQQETQYF
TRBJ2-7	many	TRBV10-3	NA	TGTGCCATCAGTGAGGGGGTTCCTGACGAGCAGTACTTC	CAISEGVPDEQYF
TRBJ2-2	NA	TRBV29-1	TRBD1	TGCAGCGTTGCAGGGGGCCAAAGCACCGGGGAGCTGTTTTTT	CSVAGGQSTGELFF
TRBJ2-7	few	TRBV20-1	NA	TGCAGTGCAATAACCGGGGTCTACGAGCAGTACTTC	CSAITGVYEQYF
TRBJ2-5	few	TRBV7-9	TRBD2	TGTGCCAGCAGCTGGACTAGCGGGAACCAAGAGACCCAGTACTTC	CASSWTSGNQETQYF
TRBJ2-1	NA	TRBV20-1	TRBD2	TGCAGTGCTAGAGATAGGACTAGCGGGAGGGTTAGTTACAATGAGCAGTTCTTC	CSARDRTSGRVSYNEQFF
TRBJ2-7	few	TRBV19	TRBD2	TGTGCCAGTAGTATTGGGACTAGCGGTTACGAGCAGTACTTC	CASSIGTSGYEQYF
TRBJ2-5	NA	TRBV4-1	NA	TGCGCCAGCAGCCAACCCGCCAGACAAGAGACCCAGTACTTC	CASSQPARQETQYF
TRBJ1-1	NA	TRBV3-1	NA	TGTGCCAGCAGCCATTTGGCTATGAACACTGAAGCTTTCTTT	CASSHLAMNTEAFF
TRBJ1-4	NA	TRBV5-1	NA	TGCGCCAGCAGCACGGGGGGCAGAGAGAATGAAAAACTGTTTTTT	CASSTGGRENEKLFF
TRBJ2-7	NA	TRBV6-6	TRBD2	TGTGCCAGCAGAACTTTAGCGGGAATCCGCTACGAGCAGTACTTC	CASRTLAGIRYEQYF
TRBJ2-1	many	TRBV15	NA	TGTGCCACCAGTCTGAATCGGGGATCCTACAATGAGCAGTTCTTC	CATSLNRGSYNEQFF
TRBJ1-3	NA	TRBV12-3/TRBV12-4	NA	TGTGCCAGCAGTCCGTACGGGGGGGAAAACACCATATATTTT	CASSPYGGENTIYF
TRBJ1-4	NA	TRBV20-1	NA	TGCAGTGCCATAGACAGTAATGAGGGTCGCATGAGTGAAAAACTGTTTTTT	CSAIDSNEGRMSEKLFF
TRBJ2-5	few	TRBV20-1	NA	TGCAGTGCTCACAAAGGTGGCCAAGAGACCCAGTACTTC	CSAHKGGQETQYF
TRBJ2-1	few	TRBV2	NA	TGTGCCAGCAGTGACGGTGAGCAGTTCTTC	CASSDGEQFF
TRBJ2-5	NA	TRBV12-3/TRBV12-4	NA	TGTGCCAGCAGTTCGGGACTTGTCGAGACCCAGTACTTC	CASSSGLVETQYF
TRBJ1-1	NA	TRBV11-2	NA	TGTGCCAGCAGCTTAGGAACAGGTTATGAAGCCTTCTTT	CASSLGTGYEAFF
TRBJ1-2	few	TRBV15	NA	TGTGCCACCAGCAGAGATCCCCAGGGTAATGGCTACACCTTC	CATSRDPQGNGYTF
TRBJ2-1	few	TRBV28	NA	TGTGCCAGCAGTTATCAGGGAGGGGGGGAGTTCTTC	CASSYQGGGEFF
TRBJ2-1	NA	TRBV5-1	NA	TGCGCCAGCAGCTTGCCGCTAGCCAGCTCCTACAATGAGCAGTTCTTC	CASSLPLASSYNEQFF
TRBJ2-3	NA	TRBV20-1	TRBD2	TGCAGTGCTAGAGGACTAGCGGGAGATCAAGATACGCAGTATTTT	CSARGLAGDQDTQYF
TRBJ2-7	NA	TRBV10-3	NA	TGTGCCATCCGGGGGTTGGACTACGAGCAGTACTTC	CAIRGLDYEQYF
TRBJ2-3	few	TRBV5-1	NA	TGCGCCAGCAGCCCGACGGCGAGTGGCACAGATACGCAGTATTTT	CASSPTASGTDTQYF
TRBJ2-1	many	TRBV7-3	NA	TGTGCCAGCAGCCAACAGGGCTCCTACAATGAGCAGTTCTTC	CASSQQGSYNEQFF